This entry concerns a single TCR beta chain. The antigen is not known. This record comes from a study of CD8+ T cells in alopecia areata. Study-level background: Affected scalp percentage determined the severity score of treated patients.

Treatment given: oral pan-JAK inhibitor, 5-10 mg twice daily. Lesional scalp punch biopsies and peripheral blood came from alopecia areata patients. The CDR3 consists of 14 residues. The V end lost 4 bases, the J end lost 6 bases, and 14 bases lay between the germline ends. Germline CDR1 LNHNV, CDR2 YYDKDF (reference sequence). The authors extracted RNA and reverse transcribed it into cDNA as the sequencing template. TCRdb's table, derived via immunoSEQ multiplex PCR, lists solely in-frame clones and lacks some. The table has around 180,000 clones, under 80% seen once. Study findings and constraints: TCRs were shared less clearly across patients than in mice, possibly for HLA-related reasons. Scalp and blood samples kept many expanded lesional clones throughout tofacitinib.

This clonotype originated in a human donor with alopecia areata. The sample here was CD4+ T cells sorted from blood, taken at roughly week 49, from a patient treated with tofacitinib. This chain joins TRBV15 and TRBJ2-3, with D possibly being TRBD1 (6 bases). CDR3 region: CATSKQGVTDTQYF. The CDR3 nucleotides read TGTGCCACCAGCAAACAGGGAGTAACCGATACGCAGTATTTT.